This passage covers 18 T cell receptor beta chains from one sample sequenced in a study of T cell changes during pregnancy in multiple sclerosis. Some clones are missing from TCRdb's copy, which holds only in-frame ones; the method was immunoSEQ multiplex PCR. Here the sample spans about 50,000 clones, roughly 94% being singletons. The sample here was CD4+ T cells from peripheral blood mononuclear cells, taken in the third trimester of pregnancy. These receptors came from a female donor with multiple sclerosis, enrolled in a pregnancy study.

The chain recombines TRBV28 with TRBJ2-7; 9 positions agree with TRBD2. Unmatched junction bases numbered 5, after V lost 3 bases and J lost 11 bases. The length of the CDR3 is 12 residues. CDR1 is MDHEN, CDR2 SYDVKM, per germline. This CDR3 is CASSFRGGREYF. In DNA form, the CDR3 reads TGTGCCAGCAGTTTTCGGGGCGGGAGGGAGTACTTC.

CDR3: CASSLIQGPEQFF. The DNA of the CDR3 is TGTGCCAGCAGTTTAATTCAGGGGCCTGAGCAGTTCTTC. V is TRBV28 and J is TRBJ2-1; a possible D gene is TRBD1 (6 bases). The V end lost 2 bases, the J end lost 9 bases, and 11 bases lay between the germline ends. The CDR3 is made up of 13 amino acids. Germline-derived CDR1 and CDR2 are MDHEN and SYDVKM. Full variable domain (outside the CDR3, taken from reference TRBV28 and TRBJ2-1): DVKVTQSSRYLVKRTGEKVFLECVQDMDHENMFWYRQDPGLGLRLIYFSYDVKMKEKGDIPEGYSVSREKKERFSLILESASTNQTSMYLCASSLIQGPEQFFGPGTRLTVL.

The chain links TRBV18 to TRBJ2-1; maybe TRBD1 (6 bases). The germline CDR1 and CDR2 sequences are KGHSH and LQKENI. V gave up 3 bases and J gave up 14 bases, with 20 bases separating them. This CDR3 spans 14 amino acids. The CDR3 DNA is TGTGCCAGCTCACCGGGCCAGGCGCTAGGGGGAAAGTTCTTC. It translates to CASSPGQALGGKFF.

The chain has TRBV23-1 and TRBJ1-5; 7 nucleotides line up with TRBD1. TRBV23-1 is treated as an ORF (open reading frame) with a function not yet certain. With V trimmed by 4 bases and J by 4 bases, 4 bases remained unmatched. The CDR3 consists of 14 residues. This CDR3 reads CASSRTGENQPQHF. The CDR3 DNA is TGCGCCAGCAGTCGGACAGGTGAAAATCAGCCCCAGCATTTT.

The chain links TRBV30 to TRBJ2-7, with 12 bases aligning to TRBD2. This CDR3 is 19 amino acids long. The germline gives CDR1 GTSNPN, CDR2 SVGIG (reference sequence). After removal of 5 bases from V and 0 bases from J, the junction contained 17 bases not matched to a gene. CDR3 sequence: CAWEKRRTSGIESSYEQYF. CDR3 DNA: TGTGCCTGGGAGAAGAGACGGACTAGCGGGATAGAGAGCTCCTACGAGCAGTACTTC. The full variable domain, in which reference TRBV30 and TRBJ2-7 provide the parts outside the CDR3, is SQTIHQWPATLVQPVGSPLSLECTVEGTSNPNLYWYRQAAGRGLQLLFYSVGIGQISSEVPQNLSASRPQDRQFILSSKKLLLSDSGFYLCAWEKRRTSGIESSYEQYFGPGTRLTVT.

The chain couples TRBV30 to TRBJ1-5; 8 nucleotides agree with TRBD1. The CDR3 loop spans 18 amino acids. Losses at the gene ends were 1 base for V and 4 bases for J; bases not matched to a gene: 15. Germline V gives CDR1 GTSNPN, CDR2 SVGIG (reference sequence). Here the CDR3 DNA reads TGTGCCTGGAGTGCAAAGGGTGCCGGGACAGGACGGAATCAGCCCCAGCATTTT. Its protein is CAWSAKGAGTGRNQPQHF. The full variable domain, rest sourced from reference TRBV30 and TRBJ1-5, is SQTIHQWPATLVQPVGSPLSLECTVEGTSNPNLYWYRQAAGRGLQLLFYSVGIGQISSEVPQNLSASRPQDRQFILSSKKLLLSDSGFYLCAWSAKGAGTGRNQPQHFGDGTRLSIL.

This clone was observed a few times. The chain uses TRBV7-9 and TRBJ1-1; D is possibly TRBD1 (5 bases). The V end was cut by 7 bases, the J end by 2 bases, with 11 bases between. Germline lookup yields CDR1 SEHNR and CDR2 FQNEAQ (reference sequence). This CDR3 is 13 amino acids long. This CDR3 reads CASTKGQNTEAFF. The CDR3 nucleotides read TGTGCCAGCACCAAGGGGCAAAACACTGAAGCTTTCTTT. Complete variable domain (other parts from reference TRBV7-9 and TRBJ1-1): DTGVSQNPRHKITKRGQNVTFRCDPISEHNRLYWYRQTLGQGPEFLTYFQNEAQLEKSRLLSDRFSAERPKGSFSTLEIQRTEQGDSAMYLCASTKGQNTEAFFGQGTRLTVV.

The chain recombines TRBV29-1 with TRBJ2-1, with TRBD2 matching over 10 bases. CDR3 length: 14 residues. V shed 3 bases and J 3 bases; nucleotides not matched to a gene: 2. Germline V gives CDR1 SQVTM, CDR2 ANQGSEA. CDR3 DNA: TGCAGCGTTGAGCGACTAGCGGGCTACAATGAGCAGTTCTTC. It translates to CSVERLAGYNEQFF.

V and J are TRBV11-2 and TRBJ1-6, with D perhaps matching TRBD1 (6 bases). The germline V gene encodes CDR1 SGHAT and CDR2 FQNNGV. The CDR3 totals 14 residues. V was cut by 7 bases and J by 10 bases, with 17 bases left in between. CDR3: CASTKGGSRSPLHF. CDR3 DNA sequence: TGTGCCAGCACCAAGGGGGGGTCGCGCTCACCCCTCCACTTT.

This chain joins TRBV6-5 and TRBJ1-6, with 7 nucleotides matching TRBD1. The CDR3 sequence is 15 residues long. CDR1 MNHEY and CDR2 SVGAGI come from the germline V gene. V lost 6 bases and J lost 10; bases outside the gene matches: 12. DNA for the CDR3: TGTGCCAGCAGACCCGACAGGGCCGGGGGATCACCCCTCCACTTT. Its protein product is CASRPDRAGGSPLHF.

CDR3 in DNA: TGTGCCAGCAGCTCGGAGACCTACAATGAGCAGTTCTTC. Translation: CASSSETYNEQFF. This chain joins TRBV11-2 and TRBJ2-1; D is unresolved. The V end was cut by 4 bases, the J end by 2 bases, with 6 bases between. The CDR3 runs to 13 residues. Germline values: CDR1 SGHAT, CDR2 FQNNGV.

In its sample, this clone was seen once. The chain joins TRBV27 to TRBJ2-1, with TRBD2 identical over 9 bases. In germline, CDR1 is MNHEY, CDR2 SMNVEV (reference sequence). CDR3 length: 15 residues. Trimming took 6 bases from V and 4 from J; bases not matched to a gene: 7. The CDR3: CASSPQGLAYNEQFF. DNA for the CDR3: TGTGCCAGCAGCCCCCAGGGACTAGCTTACAATGAGCAGTTCTTC.

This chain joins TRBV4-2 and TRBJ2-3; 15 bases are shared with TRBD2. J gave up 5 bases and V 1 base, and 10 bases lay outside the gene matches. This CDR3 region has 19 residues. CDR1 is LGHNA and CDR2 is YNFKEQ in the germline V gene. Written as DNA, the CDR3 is TGTGCCAGCAGCCAAGGTGGAATGCCGGGACTAGCGGGAGGAGATACGCAGTATTTT. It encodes CASSQGGMPGLAGGDTQYF.

CDR3 amino acids: CASSPGTSGGEQYF. CDR3 nucleotides: TGTGCCAGCAGCCCAGGGACTAGCGGCGGCGAGCAGTACTTC. The chain links TRBV7-3 to TRBJ2-7; 11 bases line up with TRBD2. The CDR3 spans 14 residues. V trimming: 5 bases; J trimming: 6 bases; junction bases outside the gene matches: 6. CDR1 SGHTA and CDR2 FQGTGA come from the germline V gene. The full variable domain, rest sourced from reference TRBV7-3 and TRBJ2-7, is GAGVSQTPSNKVTEKGKYVELRCDPISGHTALYWYRQSLGQGPEFLIYFQGTGAADDSGLPNDRFFAVRPEGSVSTLKIQRTERGDSAVYLCASSPGTSGGEQYFGPGTRLTVT.

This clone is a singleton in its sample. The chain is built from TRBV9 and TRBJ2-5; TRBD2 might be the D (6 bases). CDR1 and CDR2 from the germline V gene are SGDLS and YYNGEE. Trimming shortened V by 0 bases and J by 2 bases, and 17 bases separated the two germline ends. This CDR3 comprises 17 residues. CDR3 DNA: TGTGCCAGCAGCGTAGCGGGGGACTTTCCCATTCAAGAGACCCAGTACTTC. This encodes CASSVAGDFPIQETQYF.

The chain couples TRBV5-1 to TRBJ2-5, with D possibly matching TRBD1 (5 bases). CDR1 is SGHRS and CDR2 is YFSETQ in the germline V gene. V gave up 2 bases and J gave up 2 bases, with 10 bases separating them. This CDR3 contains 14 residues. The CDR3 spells CASSFSDSQETQYF. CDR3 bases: TGCGCCAGCAGCTTCTCCGACAGTCAAGAGACCCAGTACTTC.

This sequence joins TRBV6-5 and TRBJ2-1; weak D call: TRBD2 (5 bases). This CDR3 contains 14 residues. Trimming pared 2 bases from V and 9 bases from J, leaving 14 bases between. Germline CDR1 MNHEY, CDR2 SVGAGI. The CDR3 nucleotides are TGTGCCAGCAGTTACGGTGCGGGCGAGTTTGAGCAGTTCTTC. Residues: CASSYGAGEFEQFF.

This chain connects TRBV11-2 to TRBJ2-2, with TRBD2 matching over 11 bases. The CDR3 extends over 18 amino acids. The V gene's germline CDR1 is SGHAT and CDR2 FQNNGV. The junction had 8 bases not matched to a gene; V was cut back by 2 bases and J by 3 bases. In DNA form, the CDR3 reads TGTGCCAGCAGCTTAATAGCTAGCGGGGGGCAATACACCGGGGAGCTGTTTTTT. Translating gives CASSLIASGGQYTGELFF.